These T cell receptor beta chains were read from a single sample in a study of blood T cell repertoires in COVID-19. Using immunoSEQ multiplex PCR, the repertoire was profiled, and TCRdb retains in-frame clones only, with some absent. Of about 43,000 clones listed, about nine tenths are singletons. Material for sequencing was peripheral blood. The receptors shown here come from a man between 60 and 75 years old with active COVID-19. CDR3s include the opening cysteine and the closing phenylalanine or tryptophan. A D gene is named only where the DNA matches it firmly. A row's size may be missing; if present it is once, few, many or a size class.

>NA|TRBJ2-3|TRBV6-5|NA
CASRRDRRGGDTQYF
TGTGCCAGCAGAAGAGACAGAAGGGGTGGGGATACGCAGTATTTT
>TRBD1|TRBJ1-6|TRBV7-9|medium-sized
CASSLDGTAYNSPLHF
TGTGCCAGCAGCTTAGACGGGACAGCCTATAATTCACCCCTCCACTTT
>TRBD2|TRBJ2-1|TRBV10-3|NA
CAISQSTSGRDNEQFF
TGTGCCATCAGCCAGTCGACTAGCGGGAGGGACAATGAGCAGTTCTTC
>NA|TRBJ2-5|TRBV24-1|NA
CATSDRRGGRETQYF
TGTGCCACCAGTGATCGAAGGGGAGGACGAGAGACCCAGTACTTC
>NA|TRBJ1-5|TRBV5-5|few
CASSAGATNSNQPQHF
TGTGCCAGCAGCGCAGGGGCCACAAATAGCAATCAGCCCCAGCATTTT
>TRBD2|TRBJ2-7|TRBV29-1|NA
CSVVKDRTSQRPEQYF
TGCAGCGTTGTAAAGGATCGGACTAGCCAACGCCCCGAGCAGTACTTC
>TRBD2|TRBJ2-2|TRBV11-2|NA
CASREVAGGTGELFF
TGTGCCAGCAGGGAGGTAGCGGGAGGGACCGGGGAGCTGTTTTTT
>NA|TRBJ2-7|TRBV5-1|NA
CASSLEVAGEQYF
TGCGCCAGCAGCTTGGAAGTGGCGGGGGAGCAGTACTTC
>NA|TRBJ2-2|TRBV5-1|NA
CASKERALTGELFF
TGCGCCAGCAAAGAGCGGGCTCTCACCGGGGAGCTGTTTTTT
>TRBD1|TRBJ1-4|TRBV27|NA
CASSSDRAPPNEKLFF
TGTGCCAGCAGCTCGGACAGGGCCCCACCTAATGAAAAACTGTTTTTT
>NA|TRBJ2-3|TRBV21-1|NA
CASSKFRGAGRDTQYF
TGTGCCAGCAGCAAATTCAGGGGCGCAGGCCGAGATACGCAGTATTTT
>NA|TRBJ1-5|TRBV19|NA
CASSKQVPVGNQPQHF
TGTGCCAGTAGTAAGCAGGTCCCGGTGGGCAATCAGCCCCAGCATTTT
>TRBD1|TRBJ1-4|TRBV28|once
CASSFSRGLGAEKLFF
TGTGCCAGCAGTTTTTCCAGGGGGCTGGGTGCGGAAAAACTGTTTTTT
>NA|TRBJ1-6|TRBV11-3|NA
CASSLNYYSPLHF
TGTGCCAGCAGCTTAAACTATTATTCACCCCTCCACTTT
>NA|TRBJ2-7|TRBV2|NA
CATTDNYEQYF
TGTGCCACAACTGATAACTACGAGCAGTACTTC
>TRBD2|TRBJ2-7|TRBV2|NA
CASTSQGTSGNEQYF
TGTGCCAGCACCTCCCAGGGAACTAGCGGGAACGAGCAGTACTTC
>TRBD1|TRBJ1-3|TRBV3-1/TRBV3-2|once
CASSLGTGRNTIYF
TGTGCCAGCAGCCTGGGGACAGGGCGAAACACCATATATTTT
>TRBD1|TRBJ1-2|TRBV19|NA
CASSIGTGLNYGYTF
TGTGCCAGTAGTATAGGGACAGGTCTAAACTATGGCTACACCTTC
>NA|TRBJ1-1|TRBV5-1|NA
CASSPNKQGRTEAFF
TGCGCCAGCAGCCCAAACAAACAGGGAAGGACTGAAGCTTTCTTT
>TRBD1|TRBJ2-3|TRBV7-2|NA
CASSGRTGLTDTQYF
TGTGCCAGCAGCGGTCGGACAGGGCTCACAGATACGCAGTATTTT
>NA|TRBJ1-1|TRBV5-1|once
CASRQGSGVTEAFF
TGCGCCAGCCGCCAGGGGAGTGGGGTTACTGAAGCTTTCTTT
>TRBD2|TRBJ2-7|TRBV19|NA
CASTAGGEGYEQYF
TGTGCCAGTACGGCGGGAGGGGAGGGCTACGAGCAGTACTTC
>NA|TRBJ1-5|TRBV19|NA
CATARREGNQPQHF
TGTGCCACCGCGAGGAGGGAAGGCAATCAGCCCCAGCATTTT
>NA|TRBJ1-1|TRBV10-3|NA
CAISESLDSWAFF
TGTGCCATCAGTGAGTCGCTGGACAGTTGGGCTTTCTTT
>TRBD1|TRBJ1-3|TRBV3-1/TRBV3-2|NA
CASSRDRGTGNTIYF
TGTGCCAGCAGCCGTGACAGGGGGACTGGAAACACCATATATTTT
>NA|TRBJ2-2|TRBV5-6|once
CASSFFGREDTGELFF
TGTGCCAGCAGCTTTTTTGGCAGGGAGGACACCGGGGAGCTGTTTTTT
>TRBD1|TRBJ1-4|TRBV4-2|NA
CASSQETGIENEKLFF
TGTGCCAGCAGCCAAGAGACAGGGATTGAGAATGAAAAACTGTTTTTT
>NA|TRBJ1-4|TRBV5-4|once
CASSLKTGTNEKLFF
TGTGCCAGCAGCTTGAAAACAGGGACTAATGAAAAACTGTTTTTT
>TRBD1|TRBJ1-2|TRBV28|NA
CASKNTGGEGGYTF
TGTGCCAGCAAAAATACAGGGGGAGAGGGCGGCTACACCTTC
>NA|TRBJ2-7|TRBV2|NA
CASTPETALTYEQYF
TGTGCCAGCACGCCAGAGACAGCGCTGACCTACGAGCAGTACTTC
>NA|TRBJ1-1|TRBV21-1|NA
CASSTEGGLAEAFF
TGTGCCAGCAGCACGGAAGGGGGCTTGGCTGAAGCTTTCTTT
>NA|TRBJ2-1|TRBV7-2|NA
CASSLVVQSSYNEQFF
TGTGCCAGCAGCTTAGTAGTACAGAGCTCCTACAATGAGCAGTTCTTC
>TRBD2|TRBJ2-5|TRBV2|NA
CASSARTSGGVQGETQYF
TGTGCCAGCAGTGCCCGGACTAGCGGGGGGGTACAGGGAGAGACCCAGTACTTC
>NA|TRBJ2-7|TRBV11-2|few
CASTGGPREQYF
TGTGCCAGCACCGGAGGGCCCCGCGAGCAGTACTTC
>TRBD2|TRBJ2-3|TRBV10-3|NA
CATRGTSGPSTDTQYF
TGTGCCACGAGGGGGACTAGCGGACCTAGCACAGATACGCAGTATTTT
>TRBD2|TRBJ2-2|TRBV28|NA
CASSLGPPEAGAGTGELFF
TGTGCCAGCAGTTTAGGCCCTCCCGAAGCGGGAGCTGGGACCGGGGAGCTGTTTTTT
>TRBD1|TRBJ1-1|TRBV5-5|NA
CASSAAGTGLTEAFF
TGTGCCAGCAGCGCGGCCGGGACAGGGCTCACTGAAGCTTTCTTT
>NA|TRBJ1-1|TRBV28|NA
CASKTPEGGDTEAFF
TGTGCCAGCAAAACCCCCGAGGGTGGTGACACTGAAGCTTTCTTT
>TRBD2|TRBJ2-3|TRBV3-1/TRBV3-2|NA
CASSPRGLRGGTDTQYF
TGTGCCAGCAGCCCGCGTGGTTTGCGGGGGGGCACAGATACGCAGTATTTT
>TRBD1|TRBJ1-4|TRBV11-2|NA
CASSVLPGQGNEKLFF
TGTGCCAGCAGCGTACTTCCGGGACAGGGAAATGAAAAACTGTTTTTT
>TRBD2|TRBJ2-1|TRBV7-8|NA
CASSPPGLAPFF
TGTGCCAGCAGCCCACCGGGACTAGCTCCGTTCTTC
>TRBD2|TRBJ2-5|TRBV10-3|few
CAIRDSGGQETQYF
TGTGCCATCAGGGATTCGGGGGGCCAAGAGACCCAGTACTTC
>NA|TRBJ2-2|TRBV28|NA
CASIRGTSTGELFF
TGTGCCAGCATAAGGGGAACAAGTACCGGGGAGCTGTTTTTT
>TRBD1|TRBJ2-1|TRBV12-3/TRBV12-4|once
CASSPGQSQFF
TGTGCCAGCAGTCCGGGACAGTCGCAGTTCTTC
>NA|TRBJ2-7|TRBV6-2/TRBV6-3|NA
CASSRSHEQYF
TGTGCCAGCAGTCGTTCCCACGAGCAGTACTTC
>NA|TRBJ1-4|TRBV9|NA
CASSVGWDIATNEKLFF
TGTGCCAGCAGCGTAGGTTGGGACATTGCAACTAATGAAAAACTGTTTTTT
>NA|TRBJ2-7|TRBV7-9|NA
CASSSIYEQYF
TGTGCCAGCAGCTCTATCTACGAGCAGTACTTC
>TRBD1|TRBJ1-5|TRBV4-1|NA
CASSQVGTASNQPQHF
TGCGCCAGCAGCCAAGTCGGGACAGCTAGCAATCAGCCCCAGCATTTT
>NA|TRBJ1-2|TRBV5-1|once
CASSLAQGSYGYTF
TGCGCCAGCAGCTTGGCTCAGGGTAGTTATGGCTACACCTTC
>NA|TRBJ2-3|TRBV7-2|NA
CASSPGGAFRTDTQYF
TGTGCCAGCAGCCCCGGGGGAGCGTTCCGCACAGATACGCAGTATTTT
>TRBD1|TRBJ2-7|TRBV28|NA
CATVGRDRPIWGSYEQYF
TGTGCCACAGTAGGCCGGGACAGGCCCATTTGGGGCTCCTACGAGCAGTACTTC
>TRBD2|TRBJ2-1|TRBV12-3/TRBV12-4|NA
CASSRLAGDKQFF
TGTGCCAGCAGCCGGCTAGCGGGGGATAAGCAGTTCTTC
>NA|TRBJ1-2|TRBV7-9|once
CASSPSGAHYGYTF
TGTGCCAGCAGCCCAAGTGGGGCCCACTATGGCTACACCTTC
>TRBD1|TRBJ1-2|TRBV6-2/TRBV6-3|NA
CASSYGRQGNYGYTF
TGTGCCAGCAGTTACGGAAGACAGGGTAACTATGGCTACACCTTC
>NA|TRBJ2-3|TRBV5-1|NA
CASSSMDRGWPDTQYF
TGCGCCAGCAGCTCGATGGATAGGGGCTGGCCAGATACGCAGTATTTT
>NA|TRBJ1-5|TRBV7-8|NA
CASSWAQSNQPQHF
TGTGCCAGCAGCTGGGCACAGAGCAATCAGCCCCAGCATTTT
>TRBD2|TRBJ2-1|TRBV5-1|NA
CASSFQTSGGHNEQFF
TGCGCCAGCAGCTTCCAAACTAGCGGGGGGCACAATGAGCAGTTCTTC
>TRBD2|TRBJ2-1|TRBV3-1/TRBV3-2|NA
CASSQTGLSGKRYNEQFF
TGTGCCAGCAGCCAAACAGGGCTTAGCGGGAAACGATACAATGAGCAGTTCTTC